The sample holds a few counts of the clone carrying this T cell receptor (beta chain). Its antigen remains unknown. This entry comes from a study of response to subunit inactivated influenza vaccine. TCRdb re-derived calls from the RT-PCR reads in MiXCR, one entry per CDR3 protein. The sample consists of hundreds of thousands of distinct CDR3 sequences, approximately 7.1% of them appearing once. General observations from the study: The authors suggested that few new T cells are recruited per seasonal influenza vaccination.

Germline V CDR1 and CDR2: SGHTA, FQGTGA. The CDR3 loop spans 15 amino acids. The V end was cut by 1 base, the J end by 1 base, with 9 bases between. This material consisted of PBMCs from blood, taken about 23 months after vaccination. This sequence originates from a man aged 50 to 69 who received an inactivated influenza vaccine. V and J are TRBV7-3 and TRBJ2-3; D gene unclear. CDR3 protein: CASSLNGQRTDTQYF. The CDR3 DNA reads as TGTGCCAGCAGCTTAAATGGGCAGCGCACAGATACGCAGTATTTT.